This T cell receptor (beta chain) was found in a study of T cells in Graves' hyperthyroidism and ophthalmopathy. Germline CDR1 reads SNHLY; CDR2 reads FYNNEI. The CDR3 sequence is 17 residues long. Deletions cut 6 bases from V and 1 base from J, with 16 bases between. Amplification of TCR beta CDR3 regions was performed using RNA transcripts as template. First-round RT-PCR of the TCR CDR3 relied on the HTBI primer set. TCRdb used MiXCR to reprocess the multiplex PCR reads, holding one entry per CDR3 protein. The sample carries 300,000 to 450,000 distinct CDR3 sequences, roughly 15% recorded once. The sequenced material came from blood. The chain combines TRBV2 with TRBJ2-6; TRBD1 might be the D (6 bases). The sequence came from a woman aged 30 to 39 with Graves' ophthalmopathy. The CDR3 DNA reads as TGTGCCAGCAGCCCTACCAGGGGCGGGTCTGGGGCCAACGTCCTGACTTTC. Residues: CASSPTRGGSGANVLTF. Filled out from reference TRBV2 and TRBJ2-6, the complete variable domain reads EPEVTQTPSHQVTQMGQEVILRCVPISNHLYFYWYRQILGQKVEFLVSFYNNEISEKSEIFDDQFSVERPDGSNFTLKIRSTKLEDSAMYFCASSPTRGGSGANVLTFGAGSRLTVL.